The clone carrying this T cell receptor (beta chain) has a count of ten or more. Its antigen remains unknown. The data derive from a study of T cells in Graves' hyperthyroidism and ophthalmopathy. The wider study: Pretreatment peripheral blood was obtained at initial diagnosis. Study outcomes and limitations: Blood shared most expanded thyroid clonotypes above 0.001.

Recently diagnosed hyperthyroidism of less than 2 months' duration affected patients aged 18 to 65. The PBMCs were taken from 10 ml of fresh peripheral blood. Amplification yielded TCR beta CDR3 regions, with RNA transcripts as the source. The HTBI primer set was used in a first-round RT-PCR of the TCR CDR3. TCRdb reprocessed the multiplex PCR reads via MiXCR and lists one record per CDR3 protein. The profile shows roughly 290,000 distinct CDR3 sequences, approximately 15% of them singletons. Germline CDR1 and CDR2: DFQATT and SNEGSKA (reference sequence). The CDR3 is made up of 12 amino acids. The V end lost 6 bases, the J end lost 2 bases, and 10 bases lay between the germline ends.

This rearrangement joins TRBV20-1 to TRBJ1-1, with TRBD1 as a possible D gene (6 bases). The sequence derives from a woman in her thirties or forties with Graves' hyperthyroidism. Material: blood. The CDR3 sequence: CSARGVNTEAFF. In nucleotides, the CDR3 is TGCAGTGCCAGGGGTGTAAACACTGAAGCTTTCTTT.